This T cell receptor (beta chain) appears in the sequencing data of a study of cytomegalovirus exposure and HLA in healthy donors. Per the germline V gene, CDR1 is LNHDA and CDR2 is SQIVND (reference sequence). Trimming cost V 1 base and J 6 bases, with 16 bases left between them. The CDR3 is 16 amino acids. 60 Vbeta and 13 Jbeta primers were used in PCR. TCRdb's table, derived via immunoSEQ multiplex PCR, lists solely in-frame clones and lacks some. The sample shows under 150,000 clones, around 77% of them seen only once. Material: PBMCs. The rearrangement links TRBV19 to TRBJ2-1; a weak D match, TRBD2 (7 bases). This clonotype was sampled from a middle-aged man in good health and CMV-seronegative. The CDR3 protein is CASSIGGGGPGNEQFF. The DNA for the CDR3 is TGTGCCAGTAGTATAGGAGGGGGAGGGCCCGGCAATGAGCAGTTCTTC.